The 10 T cell receptor beta chains listed next were all sequenced from one sample in a study of Graves' ophthalmopathy and Graves' hyperthyroidism. The study amplified TCR beta CDR3 regions using RNA transcripts. The first round was an RT-PCR with HTBI primers, and the second round was a multiplex PCR. Each CDR3 protein gets one entry after TCRdb re-called the multiplex PCR reads with MiXCR. The table lists around 670,000 distinct CDR3 sequences, around 40% of them singletons. Specimen: peripheral blood. Receptors were obtained from an adult man with Graves' ophthalmopathy.

This sequence joins TRBV12-3 or TRBV12-4 and TRBJ1-3, with D maybe TRBD1 (5 bases). The CDR3 covers 17 residues. Deletions cut 4 bases from V and 2 bases from J, with 18 bases between. The CDR3 here is CASSYLLADSPGNTIYF. The CDR3 DNA reads TGTGCCAGCAGTTACTTGTTGGCTGACAGTCCTGGAAACACCATATATTTT.

The chain joins TRBV2 to TRBJ1-5; D remains ambiguous. There are 16 residues in the CDR3. Trimming took off 3 bases at V and 2 bases at J, with 14 bases between the two ends. Germline V gives CDR1 SNHLY, CDR2 FYNNEI. The CDR3 DNA reads as TGTGCCAGCAGTGATGGGGAGCCCTCTCGCAATCAGCCCCAGCATTTT. Protein sequence: CASSDGEPSRNQPQHF.

J is TRBJ2-7 and V is TRBV13; TRBD1 matches 8 bases. V lost 3 bases to trimming and J lost 5 bases; unmatched junction nucleotides: 3. Germline CDR1 is PRHDT and CDR2 is FYEKMQ (reference sequence). There are 13 residues in the CDR3. The CDR3 spells CASSLTGVHEQYF. The CDR3 coding sequence is TGTGCCAGCAGCTTGACAGGGGTCCACGAGCAGTACTTC.

V and J are TRBV29-1 and TRBJ1-6; D is perhaps TRBD1 (5 bases). Germline V CDR1 and CDR2: SQVTM, ANQGSEA. The CDR3 spans 13 residues. V was shortened by 4 bases and J by 10 bases, with 14 bases between the two germline ends. The CDR3 sequence: CSVVGQGKSPLHF. The CDR3 DNA reads TGCAGCGTTGTGGGTCAGGGCAAATCACCCCTCCACTTT.

Worth noting for this clonotype: At one boundary the junction diverges from the germline segment, which might be a read error. The chain recombines TRBV10-3 with TRBJ1-1; TRBD1 agrees at 8 bases. The CDR3 sequence is 15 residues long. In germline, CDR1 is ENHRY, CDR2 SYGVKD. CDR3 DNA sequence: TGTGCCAGCAGTGAATTCGACAGGGGGAACACTGAAGCTTTCTTT. Its translation: CASSEFDRGNTEAFF.

Note on this clonotype: The junction shows a germline mismatch at one end, possibly a read error. The gene calls are TRBV20-1 and TRBJ2-7, with 12 bases lining up with TRBD2. The CDR3 has 12 residues. Germline CDR1 DFQATT, CDR2 SNEGSKA (reference sequence). The CDR3: CSAFTSGGFLNF. The CDR3 bases are TGCAGTGCTTTCACTAGCGGGGGGTTTCTTAACTTC.

There are many counts of this clonotype. The CDR3 DNA sequence: TGTGCCAGTAGCCGGGGGTCTGAAGCTTTCTTT. Its translation: CASSRGSEAFF. This chain links TRBV12-3 or TRBV12-4 with TRBJ1-1, with D maybe TRBD1 (5 bases). This CDR3 has 11 amino acids. V lost 9 bases, J lost 6 bases, and 11 bases lay in between.

This clonotype has a count of ten or more. V gene TRBV7-9 combines with J gene TRBJ1-6; tentatively, D is TRBD1 (5 bases). The length of the CDR3 is 17 residues. V lost 3 bases and J lost 9, with 21 bases in between. CDR1 SEHNR and CDR2 FQNEAQ come from the germline V gene (reference sequence). CDR3 coding DNA: TGTGCCAGCAGCTTTAGGGGCCGGGAACAGCAGGCTTCACCCCTCCACTTT. This encodes CASSFRGREQQASPLHF.

The chain has TRBV6-2 or TRBV6-3 and TRBJ1-1; D not certain. The V gene's germline CDR1 is MNHEY and CDR2 SVGEGT. The CDR3 totals 12 residues. V shed 8 bases and J shed 6 bases, with 13 bases lying between them. CDR3 sequence reads: CASATGGAEAFF. The CDR3 DNA is TGTGCCAGCGCTACCGGTGGCGCTGAAGCTTTCTTT.

This rearrangement joins TRBV29-1 to TRBJ1-2, with D uncertain. V lost 3 bases and J 3 bases, leaving 5 bases between the germline ends. CDR1 SQVTM and CDR2 ANQGSEA come from the germline V gene. This CDR3 is 11 amino acids long. This CDR3 reads CSVDTHYGYTF. The CDR3 bases are TGCAGCGTTGACACCCACTATGGCTACACCTTC.